The 9 T cell receptor beta chains given below trace back to one sample, sequenced in a study of cytomegalovirus exposure and HLA in healthy donors. It was with 60 Vbeta and 13 Jbeta primers that the PCR ran. This table comes from immunoSEQ multiplex PCR, and its TCRdb copy is limited to in-frame clones, with some not included. The sample holds some 120,000 clones. Sequencing was performed on PBMCs. These receptors came from a man in his forties or fifties in good health and CMV-seropositive.

CDR3 coding DNA: TGTGCCAGCAGCTCCAGGGGTACCAACTATGGCTACACCTTC. Its protein is CASSSRGTNYGYTF. The chain recombines TRBV5-4 with TRBJ1-2; D possibly corresponds to TRBD1 (6 bases). CDR1 is SGHNT and CDR2 is YYREEE in the germline V gene (reference sequence). This CDR3 spans 14 amino acids. The V end lost 3 bases, the J end lost 2 bases, and 11 bases lay between the germline ends.

The gene calls are TRBV4-1 and TRBJ1-2, with D unresolved. Trimming pared 1 base from V and 2 bases from J, leaving 11 bases between. This CDR3 region has 15 residues. Germline V gene lookup returns CDR1 MGHRA and CDR2 YSYEKL. CDR3 in amino acids: CASSQGIRINYGYTF. In DNA, the CDR3 is TGCGCCAGCAGCCAAGGGATCAGGATAAACTATGGCTACACCTTC.

This chain uses TRBV28 with TRBJ1-4; 8 bases match TRBD1. The V gene's germline CDR1 is MDHEN and CDR2 SYDVKM. This CDR3 has 18 residues. V lost 4 bases and J lost 4; bases outside the gene matches: 14. The CDR3 DNA reads TGTGCCAGCAGTTCGGACAGGGCTTTATTTGGAGATAATGAAAAACTGTTTTTT. Encoded protein: CASSSDRALFGDNEKLFF.

The rearrangement uses TRBV7-2 and TRBJ2-1; no definite D call. The V gene's germline CDR1 is SGHTA and CDR2 FQGNSA. The V and J ends lost 5 bases and 7 bases respectively, with 12 bases between them. The CDR3 is made up of 13 amino acids. The CDR3 region is CASSPVPPNEQFF. CDR3 in DNA: TGTGCCAGCAGCCCAGTCCCGCCAAATGAGCAGTTCTTC.

The genes are TRBV19 and TRBJ1-1; D gene ambiguous. Deletions cut 10 bases from V and 1 base from J, with 19 bases between. The CDR3 runs 15 residues. The germline V gene has CDR1 LNHDA and CDR2 SQIVND (reference sequence). CDR3 region: CATQLARGGNTEAFF. The CDR3 nucleotides are TGTGCCACTCAACTAGCGCGGGGAGGGAACACTGAAGCTTTCTTT. Combining the CDR3 with reference TRBV19 and TRBJ1-1 gives the whole variable domain DGGITQSPKYLFRKEGQNVTLSCEQNLNHDAMYWYRQDPGQGLRLIYYSQIVNDFQKGDIAEGYSVSREKKESFPLTVTSAQKNPTAFYLCATQLARGGNTEAFFGQGTRLTVV.

The DNA for the CDR3 is TGTGCCAGCAGCCAAGGCCCCAGTCGTTACAGCAGCTCCTACGAGCAGTACTTC. The encoded protein is CASSQGPSRYSSSYEQYF. The chain joins TRBV4-2 to TRBJ2-7, with D hard to call. Germline CDR1 and CDR2: LGHNA and YNFKEQ. The CDR3 loop spans 18 amino acids. Trimming shortened V by 1 base and J by 0 bases, and 19 bases separated the two germline ends.

The chain couples TRBV5-6 to TRBJ2-7; a weak D match, TRBD1 (7 bases). This CDR3 is built from 16 residues. Germline CDR1 and CDR2: SGHDT and YYEEEE. The ends were cut back, 3 bases at V and 4 bases at J, with 20 bases in the middle. The CDR3 loop is CASSSEGKTGRYEQYF. DNA for the CDR3: TGTGCCAGCAGCTCGGAAGGGAAGACAGGGAGGTACGAGCAGTACTTC.

The V and J genes are TRBV6-5 and TRBJ2-5; no clear D. The germline V gene has CDR1 MNHEY and CDR2 SVGAGI. This CDR3 is built from 14 residues. Trimming left V 6 bases short and J 0 bases short, with 11 bases between. The CDR3 loop is CASRPESYQETQYF. CDR3 DNA: TGTGCCAGCAGACCCGAGTCGTACCAAGAGACCCAGTACTTC.

The V call is TRBV5-1, the J call TRBJ1-2; D uncertain. V lost 0 bases, J lost 0 bases, and 9 bases lay in between. Germline CDR1 SGHRS, CDR2 YFSETQ. This CDR3 region has 15 residues. This chain's CDR3 is CASSLAVGANYGYTF. In nucleotides, the CDR3 is TGCGCCAGCAGCTTGGCGGTCGGAGCTAACTATGGCTACACCTTC.